Presented here are 14 T cell receptor beta chains from one specimen sequenced in a study of blood T cell repertoires in COVID-19. Using immunoSEQ multiplex PCR, the repertoire was profiled, and TCRdb retains in-frame clones only, with some absent. The sample comprises about 280,000 clones, approximately 85% of which are singletons, and about 8.6% rests with the top ten. The sequencing input was peripheral blood. The receptors originated from a man younger than 30 with active or convalescent COVID-19.

The rearrangement links TRBV6-1 to TRBJ1-5; D possibly corresponds to TRBD1 (5 bases). Germline values: CDR1 MNHNS, CDR2 SASEGT. The CDR3 consists of 14 residues. With 2 bases removed from V and 7 bases from J, the gap between germline ends came to 12 bases. CDR3 sequence: CASSEWGVRQPQHF. In DNA, the CDR3 is TGTGCCAGCAGTGAATGGGGGGTCAGACAGCCCCAGCATTTT.

The chain combines TRBV6-4 with TRBJ1-2, with D perhaps matching TRBD1 (6 bases). Germline V gene lookup returns CDR1 MRHNA and CDR2 SNTAGT. The CDR3 totals 13 residues. With 0 bases removed from V and 8 bases from J, the gap between germline ends came to 10 bases. CDR3 loop: CASSDSTGSGYTF. The CDR3 region has the DNA TGTGCCAGCAGTGACTCTACAGGGAGCGGCTACACCTTC.

The V and J genes are TRBV6-5 and TRBJ2-3, with D unclear. This CDR3 has 16 residues. V was trimmed by 0 bases and J by 2 bases, leaving 12 bases between them. CDR1 is MNHEY, CDR2 SVGAGI, per germline. The CDR3 spells CASSYSFTVNTDTQYF. The CDR3 DNA follows: TGTGCCAGCAGTTACTCGTTCACGGTGAACACAGATACGCAGTATTTT.

The table lists this clone with a count of one. The chain employs TRBV6-5 and TRBJ2-7; 8 nucleotides align to TRBD1. V lost 5 bases, J lost 1 base, and 4 bases stayed unmatched. The CDR3 consists of 14 residues. Per germline, CDR1 MNHEY and CDR2 SVGAGI. The CDR3 is CASSPGTGSYEQYF. The CDR3 DNA sequence: TGTGCCAGCAGTCCCGGGACAGGATCCTACGAGCAGTACTTC.

DNA of the CDR3: TGTGCCACCAACTCTGGAGAGATGAACACTGAAGCTTTCTTT. As protein: CATNSGEMNTEAFF. The chain joins TRBV2 to TRBJ1-1, with D hard to call. This CDR3 region has 14 residues. The germline V and J ends were trimmed by 10 bases and 0 bases, with 15 bases remaining between them. Germline V gene data show CDR1 as SNHLY and CDR2 as FYNNEI.

This rearrangement joins TRBV2 to TRBJ2-3, with 11 bases that match TRBD2. The CDR3 spans 17 residues. The J segment lost 3 bases and the V segment lost 8 bases, leaving 13 bases of the junction unmatched. The germline gives CDR1 SNHLY, CDR2 FYNNEI. The CDR3 spells CASVELAGVIPTDTQYF. The CDR3 coding sequence is TGTGCCAGCGTAGAACTAGCGGGGGTTATCCCGACAGATACGCAGTATTTT.

This chain uses TRBV5-1 with TRBJ2-3; TRBD2 matches at 12 bases. Trimming took 0 bases from V and 6 from J; bases not matched to a gene: 2. CDR1 SGHRS and CDR2 YFSETQ come from the germline V gene. The CDR3 is 15 residues long. The CDR3 DNA sequence: TGCGCCAGCAGCTTGGGACTAGCGGGGGCTGATACGCAGTATTTT. It translates to CASSLGLAGADTQYF.

The J gene is TRBJ1-5, the V gene TRBV15; the D is unclear. The germline V gene encodes CDR1 LNHNV and CDR2 YYDKDF (reference sequence). The CDR3 runs to 15 residues. The germline V and J ends were trimmed by 0 bases and 7 bases, with 13 bases remaining between them. CDR3 in DNA: TGTGCCACCAGCAGAGATCTGACTTCTGGACAGCCCCAGCATTTT. Its protein is CATSRDLTSGQPQHF.

The chain recombines TRBV19 with TRBJ1-6, with TRBD1 identical over 7 bases. V lost 3 bases and J lost 9; bases outside the gene matches: 8. Per the germline V gene, CDR1 is LNHDA and CDR2 is SQIVND (reference sequence). There are 15 residues in the CDR3. CDR3 region: CASSINTGDISPLHF. The DNA of the CDR3 is TGTGCCAGTAGTATCAATACAGGGGATATTTCACCCCTCCACTTT. The variable domain in full, with the rest retrieved from reference TRBV19 and TRBJ1-6, is DGGITQSPKYLFRKEGQNVTLSCEQNLNHDAMYWYRQDPGQGLRLIYYSQIVNDFQKGDIAEGYSVSREKKESFPLTVTSAQKNPTAFYLCASSINTGDISPLHFGNGTRLTVT.

The chain's CDR3 is CASSYYPGNNEKLFF. The DNA for the CDR3 is TGTGCCAGCAGTTACTACCCCGGGAATAATGAAAAACTGTTTTTT. The chain joins TRBV6-2 or TRBV6-3 to TRBJ1-4; D uncertain. The CDR3 is 15 residues long. Germline values: CDR1 MNHEY, CDR2 SVGEGT. V lost 1 base and J lost 4, with 10 bases in between.

V usage is TRBV5-4 and J usage is TRBJ2-3; D is undetermined. Germline CDR1 and CDR2: SGHNT and YYREEE (reference sequence). V lost 1 base to trimming and J lost 0 bases, with 9 bases between them. CDR3 size: 15 residues. The CDR3, as DNA: TGTGCCAGCAGCTTGCACAGAACTAGCACAGATACGCAGTATTTT. Translated, it gives CASSLHRTSTDTQYF.

This clone was found once. The J gene is TRBJ2-6, the V gene TRBV6-4; a possible D gene is TRBD1 (5 bases). CDR3 length: 14 amino acids. Trimming took 3 bases from V and 2 from J, leaving 5 bases between them. Germline assignment: CDR1 MRHNA and CDR2 SNTAGT. CDR3 sequence (DNA): TGTGCCAGCAGTGAACAGGCTGGGGCCAACGTCCTGACTTTC. This codes for CASSEQAGANVLTF.

This chain connects TRBV10-1 to TRBJ2-7; 11 bases are shared with TRBD1. This CDR3 spans 14 amino acids. Trimming removed 4 bases from V and 3 bases from J; junction bases left unmatched: 2. The V gene's germline CDR1 is WNHNN and CDR2 SYGVQD (reference sequence). Here the CDR3 reads CASSGGQGGYEQYF. CDR3 in DNA: TGCGCCAGCAGTGGGGGACAGGGGGGCTACGAGCAGTACTTC.

The chain is built from TRBV6-6 and TRBJ2-7; unclear D gene. Germline-derived CDR1 and CDR2 are MNHNY and SVGAGI (reference sequence). Trimming pared 6 bases from V and 5 bases from J, leaving 8 bases between. The CDR3 has 11 residues. CDR3 region: CASSDTNEQYF. CDR3 in DNA: TGTGCCAGCAGCGACACGAACGAGCAGTACTTC.